What follows describes a single T cell receptor (beta chain). The antigen it recognizes is unknown. No per-base quality is available; no much larger clone lies one base away. This sample is drawn from a study of Tregs in tolerant kidney transplant recipients (dated 2019 in TCRdb). Looking at the study overall: Before combined kidney and bone marrow transplantation, this study identified donor-specific regulatory T cells using TCRbeta sequencing and then followed those same cells after transplant. TCRbeta repertoire sequencing was used in a few healthy controls to compare several methods for expanding Tregs specific for an allogeneic donor.

What the research found in general, with its limitations: The study was constrained by small patient numbers, and validation of the findings is required in larger populations and under other immunosuppression protocols. Expanding Tregs with activated donor B cells appeared to identify the most biologically relevant and donor-specific TCRbeta repertoire. Biological reproducibility was not directly addressed, though technical replication error appeared minimal.

Unstimulated Tregs (CD4+CD25+CD127-), CD4+ non-Tregs (CD4+CD25-), CD4 and CD8 cells were FACS-sorted from thawed PBMCs. Blood from healthy controls was obtained either as purchased buffy coats or from healthy volunteers. Healthy control blood was processed to PBMCs with a Ficoll density gradient and then cryopreserved, whereas patient PBMCs were collected both before and after transplant. CDR3 length: 15 amino acids, cysteine to phenylalanine. Only the CDR3 DNA stays, 45 bases, in frame from base 1. The CDR1 and CDR2 encoded by the germline V gene are SNHLY and FYNNEI. V and J are trimmed by 5 bases and 2 bases, and the gene matches miss 5 bases of the junction. For TCRbeta CDR3 sequencing, genomic DNA was extracted from sorted cells using the QIAGEN DNeasy Blood and Tissue Kit. High-throughput TCRbeta CDR3 sequencing, including PCR amplification with bias correction and internal controls, was performed commercially through immunoSEQ. The authors' analysis ran thus. Unique productive TCRbeta sequences were defined by CDR3 nucleotide sequence when primers matched and otherwise by CDR3 amino acid sequence together with Vbeta and Jbeta genes. To correct sorting error, sequences shared between sorted populations at a frequency ratio of 2:1 or less were removed; the rest were assigned to the higher population. A sequence was defined as donor-reactive if the sequence was expanded at least 5-fold in CFSE-low cells compared with unstimulated cells and had a frequency of at least 0.01% in CFSE-low cells. Jensen-Shannon divergence, calculated on the top 100 TCRbeta sequences ranked by frequency, was used to quantify repertoire divergence. For samples with multiple sequencing runs, sorting error was corrected separately for each run before the runs were pooled. TCRdb took this table from immuneACCESS and kept in-frame rearrangements with V and J called. Such tables lack part of the clones; where checked against another copy, unresolved V genes explain under half of the gap, and the rest is unexplained. V and J calls plus clone size are reproduced from that table; the DNA served to infer D and trimming. The sample data list 100,000 to 150,000 clones, and around 91% of these were observed just once. Of the sample, around 0.58% falls within the top ten clones.

This receptor was taken from a human donor in good health. The chain uses TRBV2 and TRBJ2-2; a stretch of 7 junction bases matches TRBD1. The specimen was CD4+ T cells from blood. The nucleotide sequence reads TGTGCCAGCAGTCTACAGGGGATCAACACCGGGGAGCTGTTTTTT. Translated, this gives CASSLQGINTGELFF.